The rows below give T cell receptor beta chains drawn from one sample of a study of blood T cell repertoires in COVID-19. Sequencing was performed with immunoSEQ multiplex PCR; in TCRdb, only in-frame clones are kept and a portion is missing. The table includes hundreds of thousands of clones, 85% detected once. Sequenced input: peripheral blood. The receptors stem from a woman aged 18 to 35 with acute or convalescent COVID-19. Both conserved end residues are part of each CDR3. D genes are given only for firm matches. A clone size is listed for some rows: how often the clone was seen (once, few, many), or a class if it is expanded.

V	D	J	size	CDR3	DNA
TRBV5-1	.	TRBJ1-2	.	CASSLDGSGYTF	TGCGCCAGCAGCTTGGACGGGTCTGGCTACACCTTC
TRBV15	.	TRBJ2-6	.	CATSRDRGAYSGANVLTF	TGTGCCACCAGCAGAGATCGTGGGGCGTACTCTGGGGCCAACGTCCTGACTTTC
TRBV28	TRBD2	TRBJ2-1	.	CASSPAGGPWNEQFF	TGTGCCAGCAGTCCAGCGGGAGGGCCGTGGAATGAGCAGTTCTTC
TRBV7-8	.	TRBJ1-5	.	CASSLLGDSQPQHF	TGTGCCAGCAGCTTACTAGGGGATAGTCAGCCCCAGCATTTT
TRBV20-1	.	TRBJ1-2	.	CSARNSFGYTF	TGCAGTGCTAGGAATAGTTTTGGCTACACCTTC
TRBV7-3	.	TRBJ2-1	.	CASSLHGTEVYNEQFF	TGTGCCAGCAGCCTTCACGGGACTGAGGTCTACAATGAGCAGTTCTTC
TRBV6-5	TRBD1	TRBJ1-2	few	CASRTGEEGYTF	TGTGCCAGCAGGACAGGGGAGGAAGGCTACACCTTC
TRBV4-1	TRBD1	TRBJ2-2	few	CASSWTGGGTGELFF	TGCGCCAGCAGCTGGACAGGGGGTGGAACCGGGGAGCTGTTTTTT
TRBV29-1	.	TRBJ2-1	many	CSPRPRLNNEQFF	TGCAGCCCCCGTCCCCGACTAAACAATGAGCAGTTCTTC
TRBV5-4	TRBD2	TRBJ2-3	.	CASSSPGTSGGAGTDTQYF	TGTGCCAGCAGCTCCCCCGGGACTAGCGGGGGGGCCGGGACAGATACGCAGTATTTT
TRBV18	.	TRBJ1-1	.	CASSPGLADQGAFF	TGTGCCAGCTCACCAGGATTAGCCGACCAAGGCGCTTTCTTT
TRBV9	.	TRBJ2-7	.	CASSVVPAYEQYF	TGTGCCAGCAGCGTAGTTCCCGCCTACGAGCAGTACTTC
TRBV5-1	TRBD1	TRBJ1-3	.	CASSLDRATGNTIYF	TGCGCCAGCAGCCTGGACAGGGCCACTGGAAACACCATATATTTT
TRBV30	TRBD1	TRBJ2-2	once	CAWSRRGQNTGELFF	TGTGCCTGGAGTCGAAGGGGGCAGAACACCGGGGAGCTGTTTTTT
TRBV5-6	TRBD1	TRBJ2-7	.	CASSRTGVYEQYF	TGTGCCAGCAGCCGGACAGGGGTCTACGAGCAGTACTTC
TRBV6-5	.	TRBJ1-1	.	CASFGRSNTEAFF	TGTGCCAGCTTCGGGAGATCGAACACTGAAGCTTTCTTT
TRBV2	TRBD2	TRBJ2-7	.	CASSESGGTYEQYF	TGTGCCAGCAGTGAGAGCGGGGGAACCTACGAGCAGTACTTC
TRBV30	TRBD1	TRBJ1-1	.	CACGQAGTEAFF	TGTGCCTGTGGACAGGCGGGCACTGAAGCTTTCTTT
TRBV2	TRBD1	TRBJ2-5	.	CASILRQGGETQYF	TGTGCCAGCATCCTCCGACAGGGGGGGGAGACCCAGTACTTC
TRBV4-1	TRBD1	TRBJ2-7	.	CASSQRTGGIYEQYF	TGCGCCAGCAGCCAAAGGACAGGGGGAATCTACGAGCAGTACTTC
TRBV2	.	TRBJ1-5	.	CASSVSSGEPDQPQHF	TGTGCCAGCAGTGTTTCCTCAGGGGAACCCGATCAGCCCCAGCATTTT
TRBV19	.	TRBJ1-4	.	CASSTGTGSPNEKLFF	TGTGCCAGTAGCACTGGCACAGGGTCCCCTAATGAAAAACTGTTTTTT
TRBV2	TRBD1	TRBJ1-2	.	CASQSLTGGSGYTF	TGTGCCAGCCAATCCTTAACAGGGGGTAGTGGCTACACCTTC
TRBV5-1	.	TRBJ2-3	.	CASSFVGGVTESTDTQYF	TGCGCCAGCAGCTTCGTAGGCGGAGTAACTGAGAGCACAGATACGCAGTATTTT
TRBV18	.	TRBJ1-4	few	CASSEGPYEKLFF	TGTGCCAGCTCAGAGGGCCCATATGAAAAACTGTTTTTT
TRBV29-1	TRBD1	TRBJ1-2	.	CSAAFTGGVWDSTF	TGCAGCGCTGCCTTTACAGGGGGCGTTTGGGACTCCACCTTC
TRBV5-6	.	TRBJ2-6	.	CASSRYSGANVLTF	TGTGCCAGCAGCCGTTACTCTGGGGCCAACGTCCTGACTTTC
TRBV9	TRBD2	TRBJ2-5	.	CASSAGLAGREETQYF	TGTGCCAGCAGCGCGGGACTAGCGGGCCGAGAGGAGACCCAGTACTTC